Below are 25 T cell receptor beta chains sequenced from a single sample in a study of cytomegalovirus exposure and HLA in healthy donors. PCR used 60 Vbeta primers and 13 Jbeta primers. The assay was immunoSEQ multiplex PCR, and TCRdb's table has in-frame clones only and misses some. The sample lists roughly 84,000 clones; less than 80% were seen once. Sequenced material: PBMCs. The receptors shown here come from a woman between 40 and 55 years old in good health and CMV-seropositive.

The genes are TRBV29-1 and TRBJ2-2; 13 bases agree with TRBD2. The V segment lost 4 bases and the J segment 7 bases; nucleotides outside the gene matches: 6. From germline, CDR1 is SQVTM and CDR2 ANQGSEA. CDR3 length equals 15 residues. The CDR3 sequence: CSVGGLAGISGELFF. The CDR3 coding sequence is TGCAGCGTTGGGGGACTAGCGGGAATCAGCGGGGAGCTGTTTTTT.

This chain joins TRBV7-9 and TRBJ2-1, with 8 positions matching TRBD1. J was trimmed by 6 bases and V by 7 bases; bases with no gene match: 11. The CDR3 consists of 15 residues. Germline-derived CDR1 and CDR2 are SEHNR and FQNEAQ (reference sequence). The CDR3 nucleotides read TGTGCCAGCACCCCGTATGGACAGGGAATCAATGAGCAGTTCTTC. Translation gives CASTPYGQGINEQFF.

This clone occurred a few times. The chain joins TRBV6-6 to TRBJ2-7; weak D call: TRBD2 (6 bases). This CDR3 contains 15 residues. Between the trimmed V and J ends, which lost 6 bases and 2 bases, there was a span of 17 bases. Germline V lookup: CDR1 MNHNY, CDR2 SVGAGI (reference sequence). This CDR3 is CASRHYSGSPYEQYF. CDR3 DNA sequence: TGTGCCAGCAGACACTATTCCGGGAGCCCCTACGAGCAGTACTTC.

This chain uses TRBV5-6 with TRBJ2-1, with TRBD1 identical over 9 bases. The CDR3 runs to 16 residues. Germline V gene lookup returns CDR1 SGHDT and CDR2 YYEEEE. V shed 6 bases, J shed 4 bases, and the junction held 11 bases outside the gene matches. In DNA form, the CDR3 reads TGTGCCAGCACCGACGGAGGACAGGGGTGGTACAATGAGCAGTTCTTC. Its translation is CASTDGGQGWYNEQFF.

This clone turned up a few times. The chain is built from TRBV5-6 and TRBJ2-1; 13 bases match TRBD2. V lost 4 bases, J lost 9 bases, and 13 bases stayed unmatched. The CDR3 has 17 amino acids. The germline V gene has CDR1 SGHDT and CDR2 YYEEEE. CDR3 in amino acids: CASSHSRTSGSFSEQFF. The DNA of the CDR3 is TGTGCCAGCAGCCACTCACGGACTAGCGGGAGTTTCAGTGAGCAGTTCTTC.

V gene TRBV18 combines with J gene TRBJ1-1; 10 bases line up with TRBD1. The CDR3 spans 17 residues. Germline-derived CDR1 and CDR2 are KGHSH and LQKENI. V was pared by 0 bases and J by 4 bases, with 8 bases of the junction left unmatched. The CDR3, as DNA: TGTGCCAGCTCACCACCGGGACAGGGGTATAGGGGCACTGAAGCTTTCTTT. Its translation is CASSPPGQGYRGTEAFF.

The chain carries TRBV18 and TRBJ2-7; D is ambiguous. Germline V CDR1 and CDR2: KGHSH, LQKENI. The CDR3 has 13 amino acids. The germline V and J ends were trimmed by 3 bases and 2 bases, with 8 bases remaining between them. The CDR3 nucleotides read TGTGCCAGCTCACCGAGTAGTCCCTACGAGCAGTACTTC. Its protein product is CASSPSSPYEQYF.

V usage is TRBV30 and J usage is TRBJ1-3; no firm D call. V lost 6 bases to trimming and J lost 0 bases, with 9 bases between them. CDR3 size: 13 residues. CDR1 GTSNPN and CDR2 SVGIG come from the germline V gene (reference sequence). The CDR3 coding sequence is TGTGCCTGCTACAGATCCTCTGGAAACACCATATATTTT. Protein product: CACYRSSGNTIYF.

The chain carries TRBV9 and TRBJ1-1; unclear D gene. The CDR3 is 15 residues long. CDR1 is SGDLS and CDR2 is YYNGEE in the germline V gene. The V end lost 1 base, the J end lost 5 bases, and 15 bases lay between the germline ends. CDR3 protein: CASSVRSRGGTEAFF. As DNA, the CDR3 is TGTGCCAGCAGCGTACGCAGCAGAGGAGGGACTGAAGCTTTCTTT.

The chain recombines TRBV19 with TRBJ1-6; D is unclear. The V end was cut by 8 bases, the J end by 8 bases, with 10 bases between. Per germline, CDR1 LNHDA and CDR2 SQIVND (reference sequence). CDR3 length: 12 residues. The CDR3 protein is CASGSGDSPLHF. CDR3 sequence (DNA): TGTGCCAGTGGAAGCGGGGATTCACCCCTCCACTTT.

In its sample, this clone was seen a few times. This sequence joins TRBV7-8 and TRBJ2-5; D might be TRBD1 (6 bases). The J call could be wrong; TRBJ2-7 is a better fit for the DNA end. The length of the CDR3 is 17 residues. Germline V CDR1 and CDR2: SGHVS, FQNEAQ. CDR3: CASSLEDSPESLYEQYF. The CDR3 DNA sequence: TGTGCCAGCAGCCTCGAGGACAGCCCCGAATCCCTCTACGAGCAGTACTTC.

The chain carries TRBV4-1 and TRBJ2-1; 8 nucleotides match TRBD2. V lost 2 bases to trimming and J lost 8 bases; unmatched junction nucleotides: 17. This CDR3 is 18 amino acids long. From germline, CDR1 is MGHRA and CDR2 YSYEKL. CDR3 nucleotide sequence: TGCGCCAGCAGCCAAAGAATCCGTTCGGGAGGGAGGTTGGATGAGCAGTTCTTC. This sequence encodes CASSQRIRSGGRLDEQFF.

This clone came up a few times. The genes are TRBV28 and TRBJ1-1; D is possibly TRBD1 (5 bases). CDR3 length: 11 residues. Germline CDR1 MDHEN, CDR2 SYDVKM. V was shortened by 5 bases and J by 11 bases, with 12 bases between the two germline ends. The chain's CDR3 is CASSISGEAFF. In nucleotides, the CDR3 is TGTGCCAGCAGTATCTCGGGGGAGGCTTTCTTT.

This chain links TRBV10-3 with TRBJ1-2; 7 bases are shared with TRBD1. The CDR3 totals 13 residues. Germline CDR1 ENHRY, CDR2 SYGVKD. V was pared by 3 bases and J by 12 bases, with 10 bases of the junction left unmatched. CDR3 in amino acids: CAISDGTAQGDTF. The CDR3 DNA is TGTGCCATCAGTGACGGGACAGCCCAAGGAGACACCTTC.

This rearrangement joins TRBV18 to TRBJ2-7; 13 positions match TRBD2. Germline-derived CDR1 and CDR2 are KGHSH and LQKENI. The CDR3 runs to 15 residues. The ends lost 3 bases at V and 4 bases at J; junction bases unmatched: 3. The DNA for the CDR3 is TGTGCCAGCTCACCGGGACTAGCGGGACCGTACGAGCAGTACTTC. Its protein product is CASSPGLAGPYEQYF.

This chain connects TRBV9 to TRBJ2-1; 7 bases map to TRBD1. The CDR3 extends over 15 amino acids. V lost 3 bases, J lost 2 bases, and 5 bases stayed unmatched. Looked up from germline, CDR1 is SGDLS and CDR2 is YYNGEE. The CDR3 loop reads CASSAGTAPYNEQFF. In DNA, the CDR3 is TGTGCCAGCAGCGCCGGGACAGCTCCCTACAATGAGCAGTTCTTC.

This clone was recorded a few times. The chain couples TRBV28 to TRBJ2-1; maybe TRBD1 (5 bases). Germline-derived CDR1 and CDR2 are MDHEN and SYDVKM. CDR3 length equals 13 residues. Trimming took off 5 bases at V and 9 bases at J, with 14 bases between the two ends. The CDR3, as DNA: TGTGCCAGCAGTCCCAGGGTTTGGGGTGAGCAGTTCTTC. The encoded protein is CASSPRVWGEQFF.

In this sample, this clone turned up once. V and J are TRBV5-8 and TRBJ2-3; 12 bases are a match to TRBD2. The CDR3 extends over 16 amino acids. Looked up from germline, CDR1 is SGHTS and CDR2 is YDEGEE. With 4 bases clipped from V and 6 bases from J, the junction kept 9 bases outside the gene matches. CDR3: CASSPETSGSLDTQYF. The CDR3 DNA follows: TGTGCCAGCAGCCCCGAGACTAGCGGGAGTTTGGATACGCAGTATTTT.

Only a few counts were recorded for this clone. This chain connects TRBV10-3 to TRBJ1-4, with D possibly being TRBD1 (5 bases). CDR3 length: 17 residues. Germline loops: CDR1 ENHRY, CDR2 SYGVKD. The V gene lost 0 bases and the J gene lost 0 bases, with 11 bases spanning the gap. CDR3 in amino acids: CAISESRGSATNEKLFF. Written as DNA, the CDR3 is TGTGCCATCAGTGAGTCACGGGGGTCGGCAACTAATGAAAAACTGTTTTTT.

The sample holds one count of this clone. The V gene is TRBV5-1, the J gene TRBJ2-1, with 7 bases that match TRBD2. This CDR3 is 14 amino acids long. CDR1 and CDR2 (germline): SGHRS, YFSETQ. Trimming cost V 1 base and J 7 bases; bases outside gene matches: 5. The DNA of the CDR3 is TGCGCCAGCAGCTTGTTGCGCGGGAGTAATGAGCAGTTCTTC. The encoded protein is CASSLLRGSNEQFF.

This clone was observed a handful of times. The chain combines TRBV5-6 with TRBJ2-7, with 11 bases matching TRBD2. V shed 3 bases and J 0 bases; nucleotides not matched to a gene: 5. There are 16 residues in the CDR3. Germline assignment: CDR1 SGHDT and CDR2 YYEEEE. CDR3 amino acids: CASSWGTSGFSYEQYF. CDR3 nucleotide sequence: TGTGCCAGCAGCTGGGGGACTAGCGGTTTCTCCTACGAGCAGTACTTC.

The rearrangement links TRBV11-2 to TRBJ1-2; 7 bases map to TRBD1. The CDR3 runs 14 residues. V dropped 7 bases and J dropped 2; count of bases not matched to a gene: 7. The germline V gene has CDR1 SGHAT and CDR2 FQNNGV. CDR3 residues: CASTPSTGNYGYTF. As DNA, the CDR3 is TGTGCCAGCACACCTTCGACAGGGAACTATGGCTACACCTTC.

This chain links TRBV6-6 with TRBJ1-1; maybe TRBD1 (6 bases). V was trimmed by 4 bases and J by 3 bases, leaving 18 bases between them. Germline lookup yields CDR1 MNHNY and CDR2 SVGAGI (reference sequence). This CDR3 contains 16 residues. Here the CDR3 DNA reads TGTGCCAGCAGTTCTACGGTACAGGGCGGCTACACTGAAGCTTTCTTT. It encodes CASSSTVQGGYTEAFF.

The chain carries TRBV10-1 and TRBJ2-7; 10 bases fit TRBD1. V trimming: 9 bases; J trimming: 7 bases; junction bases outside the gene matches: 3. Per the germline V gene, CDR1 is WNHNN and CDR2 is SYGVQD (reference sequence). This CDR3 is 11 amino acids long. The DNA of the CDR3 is TGCGCCAGGGGGACAGGGGATGAGCAGTACTTC. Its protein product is CARGTGDEQYF.

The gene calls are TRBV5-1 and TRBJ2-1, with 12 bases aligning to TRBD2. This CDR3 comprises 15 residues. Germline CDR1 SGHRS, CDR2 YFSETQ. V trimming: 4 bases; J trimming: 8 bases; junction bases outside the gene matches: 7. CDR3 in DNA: TGCGCCAGCAGCGTGTCTAGCGGGAGGGCCTATGAGCAGTTCTTC. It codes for CASSVSSGRAYEQFF.